A selection of T cell receptor beta chains follows, all from one sample in a study of blood T cell repertoires in COVID-19. Sequencing used immunoSEQ multiplex PCR; TCRdb keeps in-frame clones, though not all of them. Among tens of thousands of clones listed, 82% were seen once. The specimen was peripheral blood. These receptors were taken from a human donor in a cohort sampled during active COVID-19. Both conserved end residues are part of each CDR3. The D gene is left open where the match is weak. Rows give clone size only sometimes, using once, few, many, or a class for an expanded clone.

clone size | D gene | J gene | V gene | CDR3 protein | CDR3 DNA
- | - | TRBJ2-3 | TRBV7-8 | CASSPLGMGGLTDTQYF | TGTGCCAGCAGCCCCCTGGGAATGGGGGGACTCACAGATACGCAGTATTTT
- | - | TRBJ1-1 | TRBV3-1/TRBV3-2 | CASSQRSITEAFF | TGTGCCAGCAGCCAACGCAGTATCACTGAAGCTTTCTTT
- | TRBD2 | TRBJ2-3 | TRBV7-3 | CASSLGTTSGGAGALTDTQYF | TGTGCCAGCAGCTTAGGGACGACTAGCGGGGGGGCCGGGGCCCTCACAGATACGCAGTATTTT
- | - | TRBJ1-1 | TRBV9 | CASSVLSTSLNTEAFF | TGTGCCAGCAGCGTATTGTCGACAAGCTTGAACACTGAAGCTTTCTTT
- | - | TRBJ1-5 | TRBV6-1 | CASSEYSHLSNQPQHF | TGTGCCAGCAGTGAATACAGCCACCTCAGCAATCAGCCCCAGCATTTT
- | - | TRBJ1-5 | TRBV6-6 | CASSYGRGPQGPQHF | TGTGCCAGCAGTTACGGCCGGGGTCCCCAAGGGCCCCAGCATTTT
- | - | TRBJ1-2 | TRBV7-9 | CASRSNRVYGYTF | TGTGCCAGCAGAAGTAACAGGGTCTATGGCTACACCTTC
- | TRBD2 | TRBJ2-3 | TRBV9 | CASSVVAGADTQYF | TGTGCCAGCAGCGTAGTAGCGGGGGCAGATACGCAGTATTTT
- | - | TRBJ2-5 | TRBV6-6 | CASSHGETQYF | TGTGCCAGCAGCCACGGAGAGACCCAGTACTTC
- | - | TRBJ1-4 | TRBV10-1 | CASSEGSGRRKLFF | TGCGCCAGCAGTGAGGGGTCAGGGCGTCGGAAACTGTTTTTT
- | - | TRBJ1-4 | TRBV18 | CASSPFRGPNEELFF | TGTGCCAGCTCACCATTCAGGGGACCTAATGAAGAACTGTTTTTT
- | TRBD1 | TRBJ1-2 | TRBV19 | CASIGGGYGYTF | TGTGCCAGTATAGGGGGCGGCTATGGCTACACCTTC
- | - | TRBJ2-3 | TRBV7-8 | CASSFPSLTGTDTQYF | TGTGCCAGCAGCTTCCCTAGCCTCACGGGCACAGATACGCAGTATTTT
once | - | TRBJ2-7 | TRBV2 | CASSEGGTATGEQYF | TGTGCCAGCAGTGAAGGCGGGACAGCTACCGGCGAGCAGTACTTC
few | TRBD2 | TRBJ2-7 | TRBV29-1 | CSASAGGQSYEQYF | TGCAGCGCCTCAGCGGGGGGGCAGTCCTACGAGCAGTACTTC
- | - | TRBJ2-5 | TRBV7-5 | CARRFGRLAGGQGETQYF | TGTGCCAGAAGATTCGGACGACTAGCGGGGGGGCAGGGAGAGACCCAGTACTTC
- | TRBD1 | TRBJ1-1 | TRBV2 | CASSEQGASSLNTEAFF | TGTGCCAGCAGTGAACAGGGGGCCTCGTCCCTGAACACTGAAGCTTTCTTT
- | TRBD1 | TRBJ1-5 | TRBV18 | CASSLDRVRNQPQHF | TGTGCCAGCTCTCTTGACAGGGTTAGGAACCAGCCCCAGCATTTT
once | TRBD1 | TRBJ1-4 | TRBV24-1 | CATSDSGQEGEKLFF | TGTGCCACCAGTGACTCGGGACAGGAGGGAGAAAAACTGTTTTTT
- | - | TRBJ2-5 | TRBV5-6 | CASSLRFREGGETQYF | TGTGCCAGCAGCTTGCGGTTCCGGGAAGGGGGAGAGACCCAGTACTTC
- | - | TRBJ2-5 | TRBV5-1 | CASSLLGGAGETQYF | TGCGCCAGCAGCTTGCTAGGGGGGGCCGGCGAGACCCAGTACTTC
- | TRBD2 | TRBJ2-1 | TRBV5-1 | CASSLEGSGGMYNEQFF | TGCGCCAGCAGCTTGGAAGGTAGCGGGGGGATGTACAATGAGCAGTTCTTC
- | - | TRBJ1-5 | TRBV5-5 | CASSLGVSNQPQHF | TGTGCCAGCAGCTTGGGCGTTAGCAATCAGCCCCAGCATTTT
- | TRBD1 | TRBJ1-2 | TRBV29-1 | CSVEPTGKPYTF | TGCAGCGTTGAACCGACAGGGAAACCCTACACCTTC
- | - | TRBJ2-3 | TRBV2 | CASREFGGTDTQYF | TGTGCCAGCCGGGAGTTTGGGGGGACAGATACGCAGTATTTT
few | TRBD1 | TRBJ2-7 | TRBV7-9 | CASSLVTGEHEQYF | TGTGCCAGCAGCTTAGTGACAGGGGAGCACGAGCAGTACTTC
- | - | TRBJ2-7 | TRBV27 | CASSLSPPARGSYEQYF | TGTGCCAGCAGTTTATCCCCCCCGGCCAGGGGTTCCTACGAGCAGTACTTC
- | - | TRBJ2-5 | TRBV5-6 | CASSPTGNQETQYF | TGTGCCAGCAGCCCCACAGGGAACCAAGAGACCCAGTACTTC
- | - | TRBJ1-2 | TRBV30 | CAWSPGLRGGYTF | TGTGCCTGGAGTCCGGGCCTAAGGGGAGGCTACACCTTC
- | TRBD1 | TRBJ1-4 | TRBV5-1 | CASSQDRGLFF | TGCGCCAGCAGCCAGGACAGGGGGCTGTTTTTT
few | - | TRBJ2-7 | TRBV16 | CASSQNPVSSYEQYF | TGTGCCAGCAGCCAGAACCCCGTCAGCTCCTACGAGCAGTACTTC
- | - | TRBJ2-3 | TRBV19 | CASSQGGLDTQYF | TGTGCCAGCTCGCAGGGGGGATTGGATACGCAGTATTTT
once | - | TRBJ1-6 | TRBV5-1 | CASSLDSNSPLHF | TGCGCCAGCAGCCTGGACAGTAATTCACCCCTCCACTTT
- | - | TRBJ1-2 | TRBV30 | CAWSESGLGRGRDGYTF | TGTGCCTGGAGTGAATCGGGCCTGGGGAGGGGGAGAGATGGCTACACCTTC
- | - | TRBJ1-1 | TRBV30 | CAWSVPDRLTEAFF | TGTGCCTGGAGTGTCCCCGACAGGCTCACTGAAGCTTTCTTT
- | TRBD1 | TRBJ1-2 | TRBV19 | CASSMRGLGYGYTF | TGTGCCAGTAGTATGAGGGGGCTTGGCTATGGCTACACCTTC
few | - | TRBJ2-1 | TRBV6-4 | CASSDRTDGEQFF | TGTGCCAGCAGTGACAGGACAGATGGTGAGCAGTTCTTC
- | - | TRBJ2-7 | TRBV9 | CASSAGAHLDEQYF | TGTGCCAGCAGCGCTGGAGCTCACCTCGACGAGCAGTACTTC
- | TRBD1 | TRBJ2-1 | TRBV12-3/TRBV12-4 | CASEQGVGNEQFF | TGTGCCAGCGAACAGGGGGTAGGCAATGAGCAGTTCTTC
- | TRBD2 | TRBJ2-3 | TRBV18 | CASSQPRTSGGAGDTQYF | TGTGCCAGCTCACAACCCCGGACTAGCGGGGGGGCAGGAGATACGCAGTATTTT
- | TRBD2 | TRBJ2-7 | TRBV6-2/TRBV6-3 | CASSYLQGSGSDEQYF | TGTGCCAGCAGTTACCTCCAGGGTAGCGGGAGCGACGAGCAGTACTTC
- | - | TRBJ1-6 | TRBV6-1 | CASSEPPAGHNSPLHF | TGTGCCAGCAGTGAACCCCCGGCAGGGCACAATTCACCCCTCCACTTT
- | TRBD2 | TRBJ2-3 | TRBV6-1 | CASSVAGAGTDTQYF | TGTGCCAGCAGTGTAGCGGGGGCCGGCACAGATACGCAGTATTTT
- | - | TRBJ2-3 | TRBV19 | CASSITASTDTQYF | TGTGCCAGTAGTATTACAGCTAGCACAGATACGCAGTATTTT
few | - | TRBJ1-5 | TRBV30 | CAWSAGVFNQPQHF | TGTGCCTGGAGTGCAGGGGTTTTCAATCAGCCCCAGCATTTT
- | TRBD1 | TRBJ2-7 | TRBV5-4 | CASSLEGQGREQYF | TGTGCCAGCAGCTTGGAGGGACAGGGGAGGGAGCAGTACTTC
- | - | TRBJ2-3 | TRBV7-9 | CASSPSRGSFQYF | TGTGCCAGCAGCCCCTCCCGGGGATCTTTTCAGTATTTT
- | - | TRBJ1-2 | TRBV23-1 | CASSQYRAGEEYGYTF | TGCGCCAGCAGTCAATACCGAGCGGGGGAGGAATATGGCTACACCTTC
- | - | TRBJ1-2 | TRBV5-1 | CASSLEGRNGYTF | TGCGCCAGCAGCTTGGAGGGGAGGAATGGCTACACCTTC
- | TRBD1 | TRBJ2-7 | TRBV10-3 | CATGTGRAPYEQYF | TGTGCCACCGGGACAGGGCGCGCTCCGTACGAGCAGTACTTC